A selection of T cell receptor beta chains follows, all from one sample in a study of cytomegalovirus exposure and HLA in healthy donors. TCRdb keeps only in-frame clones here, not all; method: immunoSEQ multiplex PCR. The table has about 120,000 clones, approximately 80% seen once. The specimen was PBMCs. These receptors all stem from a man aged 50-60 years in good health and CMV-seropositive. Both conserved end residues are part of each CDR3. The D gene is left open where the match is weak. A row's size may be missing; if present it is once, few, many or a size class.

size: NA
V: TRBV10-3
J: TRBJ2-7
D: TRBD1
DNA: TGTGCCATAGGGACAGGTCCCAATGTTCTCTACGAGCAGTACTTC
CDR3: CAIGTGPNVLYEQYF

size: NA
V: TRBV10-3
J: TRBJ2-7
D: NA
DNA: TGTGCCATCAGTGAGAACAGCTACTACGAGCAGTACTTC
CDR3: CAISENSYYEQYF

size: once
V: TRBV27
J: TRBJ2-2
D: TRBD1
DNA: TGTGCCAGCAGTTTAGGGGACAGGGGTCTCCCGGACACCGGGGAGCTGTTTTTT
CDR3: CASSLGDRGLPDTGELFF

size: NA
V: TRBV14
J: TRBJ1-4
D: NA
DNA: TGTGCCAGCAGCCAAGGATTGTTTACAGGGGAAAAACTGTTTTTT
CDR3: CASSQGLFTGEKLFF

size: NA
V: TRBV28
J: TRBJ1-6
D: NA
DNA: TGTGCCAGCAGTTTATTTGGTGGGGGGTCACCCCTCCACTTT
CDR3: CASSLFGGGSPLHF

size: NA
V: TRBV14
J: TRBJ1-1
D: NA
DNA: TGTGCCAGCAGCAGAGGTGGGGCGCCCACTGAAGCTTTCTTT
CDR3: CASSRGGAPTEAFF

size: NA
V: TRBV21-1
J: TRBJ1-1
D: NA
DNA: TGTGCCAGCAGCAACGTGAGGACAGGAAAGTGGACTGAAGCTTTCTTT
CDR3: CASSNVRTGKWTEAFF

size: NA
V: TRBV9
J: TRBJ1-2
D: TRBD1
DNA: TGTGCCAGCAGCCGAGGGGGGACAGGGGGCCTCGATGGCTACACCTTC
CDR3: CASSRGGTGGLDGYTF

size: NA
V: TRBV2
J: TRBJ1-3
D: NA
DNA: TGTGCCAGCACCATTTTACAGGGATCTGGAAACACCATATATTTT
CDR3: CASTILQGSGNTIYF

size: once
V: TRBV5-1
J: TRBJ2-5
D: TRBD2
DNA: TGCGCCAGCAGCTACCAGGGAGGGGACGTACAAGAGACCCAGTACTTC
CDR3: CASSYQGGDVQETQYF

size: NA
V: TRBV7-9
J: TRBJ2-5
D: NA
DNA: TGTGCCAGCAGCCCCTTCGGGGGGCGGGAGACCCAGTACTTC
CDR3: CASSPFGGRETQYF

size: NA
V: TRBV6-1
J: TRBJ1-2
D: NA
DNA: TGTGCCAGCAGTGAACTGGGCTACACCTTC
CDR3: CASSELGYTF

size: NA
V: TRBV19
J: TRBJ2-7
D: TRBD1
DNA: TGTGCCAGTAGTCCCCGACAGGGGGCTACGTACGAGCAGTACTTC
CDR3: CASSPRQGATYEQYF

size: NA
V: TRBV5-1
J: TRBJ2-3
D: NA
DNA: TGCGCCAGCAGCTTTGAGACAGATACGCAGTATTTT
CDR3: CASSFETDTQYF

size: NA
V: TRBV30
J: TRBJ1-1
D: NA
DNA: TGTGCCTGGAGCCGGACAGCCATGAACACTGAAGCTTTCTTT
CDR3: CAWSRTAMNTEAFF

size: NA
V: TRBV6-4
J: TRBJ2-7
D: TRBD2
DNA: TGTGCCAGCAGTGTCTATAAATGGACTAGCGGGCCCCTCCCCGAGCAGTACTTC
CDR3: CASSVYKWTSGPLPEQYF

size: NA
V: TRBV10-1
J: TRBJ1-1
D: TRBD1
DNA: TGCGCCAGCAGCGGGGACAGAGGAACTTTCTTT
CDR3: CASSGDRGTFF

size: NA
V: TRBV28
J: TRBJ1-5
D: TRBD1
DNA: TGTGCCAGCAGTACCGGACAGGGTGCGTATAGCAATCAGCCCCAGCATTTT
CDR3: CASSTGQGAYSNQPQHF

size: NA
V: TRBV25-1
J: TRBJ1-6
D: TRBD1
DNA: TGTGCCAGCAGACGGACAGGGATCGATAATTCCCCCCTCCACTTT
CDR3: CASRRTGIDNSPLHF

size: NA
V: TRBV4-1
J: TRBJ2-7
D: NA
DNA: TGCGCCAGCAGCCAAGATAGGCACGGACTCTACGAGCAGTACTTC
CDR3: CASSQDRHGLYEQYF

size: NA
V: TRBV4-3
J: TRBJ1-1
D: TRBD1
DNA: TGCGCCAGCAGCCAAGATTTGCGGCAGGGGGATATAGCTTTCTTT
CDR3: CASSQDLRQGDIAFF

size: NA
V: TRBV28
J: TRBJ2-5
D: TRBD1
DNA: TGTGCCAGCACCCCCTACAGGGGGACCGCAGAGACCCAGTACTTC
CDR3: CASTPYRGTAETQYF

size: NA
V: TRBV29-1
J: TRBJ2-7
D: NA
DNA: TGCAGCGTTGATAAGTCCGAGAGCTCCTACGAGCAGTACTTC
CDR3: CSVDKSESSYEQYF

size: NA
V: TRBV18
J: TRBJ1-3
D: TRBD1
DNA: TGTGCCAGCTCACCGTATGAGGACAGGGTAAACACCATATATTTT
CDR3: CASSPYEDRVNTIYF

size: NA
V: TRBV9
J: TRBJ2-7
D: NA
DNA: TGTGCCAGCAGCAACCCGGCCGGAGGTGGACTGTTGCACTACGAGCAGTACTTC
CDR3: CASSNPAGGGLLHYEQYF

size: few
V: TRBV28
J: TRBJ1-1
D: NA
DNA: TGTGCCAGCAGTTTATACACTGGGGGGATGAACACTGAAGCTTTCTTT
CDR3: CASSLYTGGMNTEAFF

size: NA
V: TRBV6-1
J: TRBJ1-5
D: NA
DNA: TGTGCCAGCAGTGAAAGCATTGATCAGCCCCAGCATTTT
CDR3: CASSESIDQPQHF

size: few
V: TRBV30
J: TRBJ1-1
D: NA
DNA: TGTGCCTGGAGTGTGGGCAGGGAGGGCACTGAAGCTTTCTTT
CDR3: CAWSVGREGTEAFF

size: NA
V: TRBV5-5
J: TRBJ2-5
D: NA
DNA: TGTGCCAGCAGCTTGGAGGCGGGACCCGGGTACTTC
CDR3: CASSLEAGPGYF

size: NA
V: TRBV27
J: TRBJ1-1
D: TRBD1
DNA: TGTGCCAGCAGTTTGTTACAGGGGGTCTCTGAAGCTTTCTTT
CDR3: CASSLLQGVSEAFF

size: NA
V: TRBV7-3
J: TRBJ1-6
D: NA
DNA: TGTGCCAGCAGCTTAGCCGCCCCGGGGCCCCTCCACTTT
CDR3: CASSLAAPGPLHF

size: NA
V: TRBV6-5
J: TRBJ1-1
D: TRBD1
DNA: TGTGCCAGCAGAATGGGGACAGGGGGCTCCACTGAAGCTTTCTTT
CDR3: CASRMGTGGSTEAFF

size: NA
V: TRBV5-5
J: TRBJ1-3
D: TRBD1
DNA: TGTGCCAGCAGCTGGGGACAGCCCAATTCTGGAAACACCATATATTTT
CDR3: CASSWGQPNSGNTIYF

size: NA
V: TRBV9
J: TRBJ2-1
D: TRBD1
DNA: TGTGCCAGCAGCGCCGAACAGGGGACCACCTACAATGAGCAGTTCTTC
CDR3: CASSAEQGTTYNEQFF

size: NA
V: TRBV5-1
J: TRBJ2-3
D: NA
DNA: TGCGCCAGCAGCTTGCGACAAAGCACAGATACGCAGTATTTT
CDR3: CASSLRQSTDTQYF